This T cell receptor beta chain was profiled in a study of T cell repertoires in cytomegalovirus infection. Many counts were recorded for this clonotype. A single record per CDR3 protein comes from TCRdb applying MiXCR to the reads. In the table there are 250,000 or so distinct CDR3 sequences, approximately 15% of which are singletons. CDR1 and CDR2 from the germline V gene are SGHVS and FNYEAQ. V lost 8 bases and J 2 bases, leaving 26 bases between the germline ends. This CDR3 spans 18 amino acids. This TCR was recovered from a human donor in good health (CMV status not recorded). Some clones in this sample may be carry-over from other donors' samples. Source material: CD8+ T cells from PBMCs. V and J are TRBV7-6 and TRBJ2-3; D tentatively fits TRBD1 or TRBD2 (5 bases each). CDR3 residues: CASARGWADFTDTDTQYF. CDR3 bases: TGTGCCAGCGCGAGGGGATGGGCAGACTTTACTGACACAGATACGCAGTATTTT.